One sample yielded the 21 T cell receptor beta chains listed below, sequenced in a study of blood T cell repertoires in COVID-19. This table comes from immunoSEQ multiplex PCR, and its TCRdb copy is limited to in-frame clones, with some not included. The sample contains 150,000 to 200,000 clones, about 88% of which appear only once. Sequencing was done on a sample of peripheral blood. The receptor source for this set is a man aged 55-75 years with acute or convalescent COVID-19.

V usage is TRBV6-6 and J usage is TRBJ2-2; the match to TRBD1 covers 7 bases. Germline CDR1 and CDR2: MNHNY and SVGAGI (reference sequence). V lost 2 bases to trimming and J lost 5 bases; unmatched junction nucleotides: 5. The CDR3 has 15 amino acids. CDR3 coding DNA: TGTGCCAGCAGTTACGGGACAGTAGGGACCGGGGAGCTGTTTTTT. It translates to CASSYGTVGTGELFF.

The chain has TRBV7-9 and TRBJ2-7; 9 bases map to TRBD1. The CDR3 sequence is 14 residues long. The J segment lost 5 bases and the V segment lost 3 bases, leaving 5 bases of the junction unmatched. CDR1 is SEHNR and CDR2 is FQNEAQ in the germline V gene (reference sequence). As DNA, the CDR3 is TGTGCCAGCAGCTTGGGACAGGGTGTCCACGAGCAGTACTTC. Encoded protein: CASSLGQGVHEQYF.

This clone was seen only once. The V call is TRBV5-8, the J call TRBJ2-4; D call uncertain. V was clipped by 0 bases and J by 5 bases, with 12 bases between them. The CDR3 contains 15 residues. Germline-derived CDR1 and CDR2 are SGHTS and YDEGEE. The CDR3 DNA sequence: TGTGCCAGCAGCTTGGGCCTGGCAGTCCAAAACATTCAGTACTTC. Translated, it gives CASSLGLAVQNIQYF.

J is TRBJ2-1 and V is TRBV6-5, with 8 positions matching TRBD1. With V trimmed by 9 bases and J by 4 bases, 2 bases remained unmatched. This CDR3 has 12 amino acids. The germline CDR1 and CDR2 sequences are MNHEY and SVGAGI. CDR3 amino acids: CASGTGYNEQFF. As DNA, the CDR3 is TGTGCCAGTGGGACAGGTTACAATGAGCAGTTCTTC.

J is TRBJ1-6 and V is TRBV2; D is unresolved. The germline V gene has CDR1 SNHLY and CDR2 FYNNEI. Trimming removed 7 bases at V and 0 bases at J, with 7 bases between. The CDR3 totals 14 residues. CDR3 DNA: TGTGCCAGCAAAGTGAGCTCCTATAATTCACCCCTCCACTTT. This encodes CASKVSSYNSPLHF. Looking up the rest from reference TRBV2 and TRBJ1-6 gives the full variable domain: EPEVTQTPSHQVTQMGQEVILRCVPISNHLYFYWYRQILGQKVEFLVSFYNNEISEKSEIFDDQFSVERPDGSNFTLKIRSTKLEDSAMYFCASKVSSYNSPLHFGNGTRLTVT.

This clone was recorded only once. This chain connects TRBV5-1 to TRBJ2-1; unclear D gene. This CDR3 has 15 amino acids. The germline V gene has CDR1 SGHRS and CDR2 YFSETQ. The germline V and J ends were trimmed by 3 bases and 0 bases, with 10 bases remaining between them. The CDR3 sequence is CASSSSPSSYNEQFF. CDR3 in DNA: TGCGCCAGCAGCTCCTCCCCTAGCTCCTACAATGAGCAGTTCTTC.

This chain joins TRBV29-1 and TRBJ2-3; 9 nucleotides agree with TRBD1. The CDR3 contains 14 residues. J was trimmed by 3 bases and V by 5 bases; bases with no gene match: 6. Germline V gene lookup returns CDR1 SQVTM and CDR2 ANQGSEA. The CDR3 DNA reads TGCAGCGTTCTTCACAGGGGGCAAACAGATACGCAGTATTTT. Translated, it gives CSVLHRGQTDTQYF.

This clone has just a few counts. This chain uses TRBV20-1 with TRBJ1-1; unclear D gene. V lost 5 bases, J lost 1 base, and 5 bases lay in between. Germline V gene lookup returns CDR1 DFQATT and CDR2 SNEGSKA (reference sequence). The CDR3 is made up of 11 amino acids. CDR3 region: CSAEGNTEAFF. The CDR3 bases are TGCAGTGCTGAGGGGAACACTGAAGCTTTCTTT.

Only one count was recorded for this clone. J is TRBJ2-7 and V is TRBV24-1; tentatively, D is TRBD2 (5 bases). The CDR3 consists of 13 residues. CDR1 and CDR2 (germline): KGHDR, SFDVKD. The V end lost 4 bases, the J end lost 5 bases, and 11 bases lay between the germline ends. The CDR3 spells CATSESGLDEQYF. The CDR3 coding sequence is TGTGCCACCAGTGAATCCGGACTGGACGAGCAGTACTTC.

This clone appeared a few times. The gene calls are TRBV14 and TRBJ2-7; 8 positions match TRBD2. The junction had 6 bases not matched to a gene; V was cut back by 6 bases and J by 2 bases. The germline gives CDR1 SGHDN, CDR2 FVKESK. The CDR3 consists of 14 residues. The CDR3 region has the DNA TGTGCCAGCAGGATTCGGGAGGGCACCTACGAGCAGTACGTC. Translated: CASRIREGTYEQYV.

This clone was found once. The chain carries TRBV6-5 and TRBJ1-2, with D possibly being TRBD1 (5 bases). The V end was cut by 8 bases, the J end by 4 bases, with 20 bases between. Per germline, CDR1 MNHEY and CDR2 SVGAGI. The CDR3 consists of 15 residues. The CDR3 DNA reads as TGTGCCAGCGGAAAGAGACAGCCAGTCCCCTATGGCTACACCTTC. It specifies CASGKRQPVPYGYTF.

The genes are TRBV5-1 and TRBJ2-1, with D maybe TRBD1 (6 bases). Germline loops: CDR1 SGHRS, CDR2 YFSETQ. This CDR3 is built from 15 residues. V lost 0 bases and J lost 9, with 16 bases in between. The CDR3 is CASSLAGARRGEQFF. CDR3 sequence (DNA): TGCGCCAGCAGCTTGGCAGGGGCAAGGCGCGGTGAGCAGTTCTTC.

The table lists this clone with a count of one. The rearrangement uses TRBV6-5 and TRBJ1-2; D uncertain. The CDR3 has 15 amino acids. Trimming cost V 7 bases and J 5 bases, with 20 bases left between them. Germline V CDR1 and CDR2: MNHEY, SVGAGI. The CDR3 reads CASIPTWEGGYGYTF. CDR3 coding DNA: TGTGCCAGCATTCCAACCTGGGAGGGCGGGTATGGCTACACCTTC.

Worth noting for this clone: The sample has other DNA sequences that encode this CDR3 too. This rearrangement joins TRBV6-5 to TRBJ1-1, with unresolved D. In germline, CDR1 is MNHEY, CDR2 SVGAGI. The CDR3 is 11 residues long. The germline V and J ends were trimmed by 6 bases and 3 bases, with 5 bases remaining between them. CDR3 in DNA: TGTGCCAGCAGCCGGGACACTGAAGCTTTCTTT. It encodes CASSRDTEAFF.

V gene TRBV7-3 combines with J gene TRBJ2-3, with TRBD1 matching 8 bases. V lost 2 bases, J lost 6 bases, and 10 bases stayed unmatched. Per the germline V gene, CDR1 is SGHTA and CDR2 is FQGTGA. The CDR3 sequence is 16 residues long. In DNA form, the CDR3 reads TGTGCCAGCAGCTTAGTCGGGACAGGTGACTGGGATACGCAGTATTTT. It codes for CASSLVGTGDWDTQYF. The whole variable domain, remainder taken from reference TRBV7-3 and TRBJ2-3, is GAGVSQTPSNKVTEKGKYVELRCDPISGHTALYWYRQSLGQGPEFLIYFQGTGAADDSGLPNDRFFAVRPEGSVSTLKIQRTERGDSAVYLCASSLVGTGDWDTQYFGPGTRLTVL.

The CDR3 is CASSKAQGRSYEQYF. The CDR3 region has the DNA TGTGCCAGCAGCAAAGCGCAGGGGCGCTCCTACGAGCAGTACTTC. The chain has TRBV21-1 and TRBJ2-7; the table's D call TRBD1 went unverified against the DNA. TRBV21-1 is flagged as a pseudogene. There are 15 residues in the CDR3.

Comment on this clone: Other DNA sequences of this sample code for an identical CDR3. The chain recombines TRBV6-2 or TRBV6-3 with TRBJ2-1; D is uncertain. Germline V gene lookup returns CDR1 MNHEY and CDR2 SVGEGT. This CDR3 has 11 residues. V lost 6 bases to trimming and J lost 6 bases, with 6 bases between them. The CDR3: CASSPRNEQFF. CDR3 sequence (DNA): TGTGCCAGCAGCCCCCGCAATGAGCAGTTCTTC.

CDR3 loop: CASSQRRSGPSYEQYF. CDR3 nucleotide sequence: TGTGCCAGCAGCCAAAGGCGGAGTGGTCCCTCGTACGAGCAGTACTTC. The chain uses TRBV14 and TRBJ2-7; D gene uncertain. V was clipped by 2 bases and J by 4 bases, with 18 bases between them. CDR1 and CDR2 from the germline V gene are SGHDN and FVKESK. The CDR3 is 16 residues long.

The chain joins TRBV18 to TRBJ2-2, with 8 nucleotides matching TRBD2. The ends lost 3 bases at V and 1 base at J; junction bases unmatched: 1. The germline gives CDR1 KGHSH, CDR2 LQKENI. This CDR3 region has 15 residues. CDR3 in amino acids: CASSPGLENTGELFF. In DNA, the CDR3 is TGTGCCAGCTCACCGGGACTAGAGAACACCGGGGAGCTGTTTTTT. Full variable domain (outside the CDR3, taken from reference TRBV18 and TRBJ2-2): NAGVMQNPRHLVRRRGQEARLRCSPMKGHSHVYWYRQLPEEGLKFMVYLQKENIIDESGMPKERFSAEFPKEGPSILRIQQVVRGDSAAYFCASSPGLENTGELFFGEGSRLTVL.

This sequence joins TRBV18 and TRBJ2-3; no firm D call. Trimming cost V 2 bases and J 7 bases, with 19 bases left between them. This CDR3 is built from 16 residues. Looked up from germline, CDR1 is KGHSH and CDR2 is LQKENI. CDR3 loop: CASSPTNLIKMNTQYF. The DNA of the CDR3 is TGTGCCAGCTCACCAACTAACCTAATTAAGATGAATACGCAGTATTTT. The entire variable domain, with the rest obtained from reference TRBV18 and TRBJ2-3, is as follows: NAGVMQNPRHLVRRRGQEARLRCSPMKGHSHVYWYRQLPEEGLKFMVYLQKENIIDESGMPKERFSAEFPKEGPSILRIQQVVRGDSAAYFCASSPTNLIKMNTQYFGPGTRLTVL.

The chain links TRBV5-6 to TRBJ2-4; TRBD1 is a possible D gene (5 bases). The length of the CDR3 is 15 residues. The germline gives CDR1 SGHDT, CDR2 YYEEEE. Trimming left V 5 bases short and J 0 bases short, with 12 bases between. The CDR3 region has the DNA TGTGCCAGCAGTACCCAGGGTCTAGCCAAAAACATTCAGTACTTC. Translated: CASSTQGLAKNIQYF.